A selection of T cell receptor beta chains follows, all from one sample in a study of Ad26.COV2.S vaccination and SARS-CoV-2 variants. Assay used: immunoSEQ multiplex PCR; TCRdb lists only in-frame clones, some missing. Of about 440,000 clones listed, about 83% are singletons. Source: peripheral blood, taken in a trial of Ad26.COV2.S vaccine versus placebo. These receptors were taken from a person between 18 and 60 years old who received the Ad26.COV2.S COVID-19 vaccine or a placebo. CDR3s include the opening cysteine and the closing phenylalanine or tryptophan. D genes are given only for firm matches. Not all rows give a size; the values are once, few, many and, for expanded clones, a class.

D: -
J: TRBJ2-3
size: -
V: TRBV10-3
DNA: TGTGCCATCAGTGAGTCGGCGATCGACACAGATACGCAGTATTTT
CDR3: CAISESAIDTDTQYF

D: -
J: TRBJ2-7
size: -
V: TRBV28
DNA: TGTGCCAGCAGTATTCCGGGTTCTAATCATAACGAGCAGTACTTC
CDR3: CASSIPGSNHNEQYF

D: -
J: TRBJ1-1
size: -
V: TRBV27
DNA: TGTGCCAGCAGTTTATCTCTCGAGACAATGAACACTGAAGCTTTCTTT
CDR3: CASSLSLETMNTEAFF

D: -
J: TRBJ1-3
size: -
V: TRBV6-5
DNA: TGTGCCAGCAGTTCCTCCCCTCTACCTTGGGGAAACACCATATATTTT
CDR3: CASSSSPLPWGNTIYF

D: TRBD1
J: TRBJ2-2
size: -
V: TRBV5-1
DNA: TGCGCCAGCACCCTGTCCTCAGGGGGTGTCACCGGGGAGCTGTTTTTT
CDR3: CASTLSSGGVTGELFF

D: TRBD2
J: TRBJ2-2
size: -
V: TRBV24-1
DNA: TGTGCCACCAGTGGGGGGGGATCCGGGGAGCTGTTTTTT
CDR3: CATSGGGSGELFF

D: -
J: TRBJ2-1
size: once
V: TRBV27
DNA: TGTGCCAGCAGTACTATTGAACCCTACAATGAGCAGTTCTTC
CDR3: CASSTIEPYNEQFF

D: -
J: TRBJ2-3
size: -
V: TRBV3-1/TRBV3-2
DNA: TGTGCCAGCAGCCAGGGGGGTACAGATACGCAGTATTTT
CDR3: CASSQGGTDTQYF

D: TRBD1
J: TRBJ1-5
size: once
V: TRBV28
DNA: TGTGCCACTTCCTCAACAGGGGGGAGCAATCAGCCCCAGCATTTT
CDR3: CATSSTGGSNQPQHF

D: TRBD1
J: TRBJ2-2
size: -
V: TRBV5-6
DNA: TGTGCCAGCAGCAAGGCGGGACAGGGTGTCACCGGGGAGCTGTTTTTT
CDR3: CASSKAGQGVTGELFF

D: -
J: TRBJ1-6
size: -
V: TRBV9
DNA: TGTGCCAGCAGCGTAGGACAGAATAATTCACCCCTCCACTTT
CDR3: CASSVGQNNSPLHF

D: -
J: TRBJ2-1
size: -
V: TRBV7-3
DNA: TGTGCCAGCAGCTTATTCGCTGGGAGCTATGAGCAGTTCTTC
CDR3: CASSLFAGSYEQFF

D: -
J: TRBJ2-1
size: -
V: TRBV7-2
DNA: TGTGCCAGCACCCAAGGAATCGATGAGCAGTTCTTC
CDR3: CASTQGIDEQFF

D: -
J: TRBJ1-2
size: -
V: TRBV7-9
DNA: TGTGCCAGCAGTATAACCATTGGCTACACCTTC
CDR3: CASSITIGYTF

D: -
J: TRBJ2-5
size: once
V: TRBV5-1
DNA: TGCGCCAGCAGCAACCAAGAGACCCAGTACTTC
CDR3: CASSNQETQYF

D: TRBD1
J: TRBJ1-2
size: -
V: TRBV7-9
DNA: TGTGCCAGCAGCATCATGGACAGGAACCCTAACTATGGCTACACCTTC
CDR3: CASSIMDRNPNYGYTF

D: -
J: TRBJ1-3
size: -
V: TRBV14
DNA: TGTGCCAGCAGCCAAGACCTCGGGTGGAACACCATATATTTT
CDR3: CASSQDLGWNTIYF

D: -
J: TRBJ2-2
size: few
V: TRBV30
DNA: TGTGCCTGGAGGAAGAGGGAGAACACCGGGGAGCTGTTTTTT
CDR3: CAWRKRENTGELFF

D: -
J: TRBJ1-3
size: -
V: TRBV7-2
DNA: TGTGCCAGCAGCCGGGGGATGGACAGCTTCTCTGGAAACACCATATATTTT
CDR3: CASSRGMDSFSGNTIYF

D: -
J: TRBJ1-6
size: -
V: TRBV7-2
DNA: TGTGCCAGCAGCTTAGGGCTGGGGAGGAGCTCACCCCTCCACTTT
CDR3: CASSLGLGRSSPLHF

D: -
J: TRBJ2-1
size: once
V: TRBV7-8
DNA: TGTGCCAGCAGCCCAGCCGGGGGTGAGCAGTTCTTC
CDR3: CASSPAGGEQFF